The rows below give T cell receptor beta chains drawn from one sample of a study of blood T cell repertoires in COVID-19. Profiling relied on immunoSEQ multiplex PCR, and the TCRdb table lists in-frame clones only, not all of them. This table has around 65,000 clones, roughly 81% appearing once. The specimen was peripheral blood. The receptor set was obtained from a man older than 75 with acute or convalescent COVID-19. The CDR3 runs from the conserved cysteine through the conserved F or W. A D gene is named only where the DNA matches it firmly. Rows give clone size only sometimes, using once, few, many, or a class for an expanded clone.

size,J,D,V,CDR3
.,TRBJ2-7,.,TRBV6-7,CASSYPGVSSYEQYF
few,TRBJ1-3,.,TRBV7-2,CASSLYGSSGNTIYF
.,TRBJ2-7,.,TRBV6-6,CASSYSKRGTYEQYF
.,TRBJ2-2,TRBD1,TRBV6-5,CASSSDRGGTGELFF
.,TRBJ2-7,TRBD2,TRBV7-9,CASNTPGGPYEQYF
.,TRBJ1-1,.,TRBV2,CASSEEHGTEAFF
.,TRBJ2-3,TRBD2,TRBV5-1,CASSLAGGTDTQYF
.,TRBJ1-6,TRBD1,TRBV2,CASSDSDRVVNSPLHF
many,TRBJ1-6,.,TRBV4-3,CASSQVALYNSPLHF
.,TRBJ2-7,TRBD1,TRBV19,CASSIGQGRYEQYF
.,TRBJ1-2,TRBD1,TRBV9,CASSPRQGLDYGYTF
.,TRBJ2-7,.,TRBV7-2,CASSPVGGSSYEQYF
.,TRBJ2-7,TRBD1,TRBV30,CAWGAGGSEQYF
once,TRBJ2-3,.,TRBV30,CAWRRTSTDTQYF
.,TRBJ2-2,TRBD1,TRBV6-5,CASSYRDRLNTGELFF
.,TRBJ2-7,TRBD2,TRBV5-1,CASSTGLAVTYEQYF
few,TRBJ1-3,.,TRBV6-5,CASSSADFSGNTIYF
.,TRBJ1-5,.,TRBV6-5,CASMRDGNQPQHF
.,TRBJ2-3,TRBD2,TRBV30,CASSLGLAGGGDTQYF
.,TRBJ2-5,.,TRBV29-1,CSVYSGTGETQYF
.,TRBJ1-6,TRBD1,TRBV7-2,CASSPQGTGDNSPLHF
.,TRBJ2-6,TRBD1,TRBV5-1,CASSLGGTGNAGANVLTF
few,TRBJ1-1,TRBD1,TRBV5-4,CASSQDRGFTEAFF
.,TRBJ1-4,.,TRBV30,CAWRKGEGFPHFF
few,TRBJ2-2,.,TRBV11-2,CASSLGGWGGPNTGELFF
.,TRBJ2-2,.,TRBV7-2,CASSLYHPAANTGELFF
.,TRBJ2-7,.,TRBV5-6,CASSQGLFYEQYF
.,TRBJ2-5,.,TRBV7-7,CASSLAARGAWETQYF
.,TRBJ1-1,.,TRBV28,CASSFDRAFF
.,TRBJ2-1,TRBD2,TRBV9,CASSVAGGLAEQFF
.,TRBJ2-1,TRBD2,TRBV6-2/TRBV6-3,CASSSYTQRGGSSYNEQFF